Below, one TCR beta chain is given with its context. The antigen remains unidentified. PCR was performed using 60 Vbeta and 13 Jbeta primers. The assay was immunoSEQ multiplex PCR, and TCRdb's table has in-frame clones only and misses some. The table includes 70,000 to 95,000 clones, 70% to 80% detected once. The sample belongs to a study of cytomegalovirus exposure and HLA in healthy donors. Across the whole study: An earlier analysis found roughly 110 million unique TCR beta sequences from around 180 million T cells. Study results and limitations: Follow-up analysis later connected one missense variant in DCLRE1C with trimming of TCR beta V- and J-genes. Among TCR sequences, most were rare, though some public TCRs appeared in many donors. For presence/absence analyses, sequencing depth was assumed to be roughly uniform across donors.

Losses at the gene ends were 3 bases for V and 2 bases for J; bases not matched to a gene: 14. Germline CDR1 is MDHEN and CDR2 is SYDVKM. This CDR3 has 18 residues. This receptor was taken from a woman aged 40 to 49 in good health and CMV-seropositive. The chain links TRBV28 to TRBJ2-7, with TRBD2 matching over 9 bases. The source material was PBMCs. For the CDR3, the DNA is TGTGCCAGCAGTTTTGTTCTTCTGTGGCGGGAGGGTACCTACGAGCAGTACTTC. It encodes CASSFVLLWREGTYEQYF.